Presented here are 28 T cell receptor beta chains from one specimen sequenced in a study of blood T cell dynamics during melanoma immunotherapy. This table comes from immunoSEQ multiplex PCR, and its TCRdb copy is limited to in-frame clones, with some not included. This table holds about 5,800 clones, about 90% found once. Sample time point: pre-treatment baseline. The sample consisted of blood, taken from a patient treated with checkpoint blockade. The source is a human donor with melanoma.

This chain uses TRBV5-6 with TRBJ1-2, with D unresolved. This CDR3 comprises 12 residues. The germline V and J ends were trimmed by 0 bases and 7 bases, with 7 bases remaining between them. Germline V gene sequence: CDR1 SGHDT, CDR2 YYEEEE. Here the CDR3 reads CASSLVPPGYTF. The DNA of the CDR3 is TGTGCCAGCAGCTTGGTCCCCCCTGGCTACACCTTC. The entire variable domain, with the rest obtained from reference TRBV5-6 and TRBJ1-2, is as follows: DAGVTQSPTHLIKTRGQQVTLRCSPKSGHDTVSWYQQALGQGPQFIFQYYEEEERQRGNFPDRFSGHQFPNYSSELNVNALLLGDSALYLCASSLVPPGYTFGSGTRLTVV.

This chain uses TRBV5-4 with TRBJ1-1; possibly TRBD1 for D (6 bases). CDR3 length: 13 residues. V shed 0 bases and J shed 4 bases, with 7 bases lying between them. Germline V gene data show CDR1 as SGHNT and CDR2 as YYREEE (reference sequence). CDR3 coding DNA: TGTGCCAGCAGCTTGGACAGGGCCACTGAAGCTTTCTTT. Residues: CASSLDRATEAFF.

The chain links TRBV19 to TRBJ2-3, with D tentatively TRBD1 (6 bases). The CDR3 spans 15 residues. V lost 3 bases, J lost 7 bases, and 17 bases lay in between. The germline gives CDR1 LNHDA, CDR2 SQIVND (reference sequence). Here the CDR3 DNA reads TGTGCCAGTAGTATTCTGGCGGGCAGGGGAAATACGCAGTATTTT. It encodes CASSILAGRGNTQYF.

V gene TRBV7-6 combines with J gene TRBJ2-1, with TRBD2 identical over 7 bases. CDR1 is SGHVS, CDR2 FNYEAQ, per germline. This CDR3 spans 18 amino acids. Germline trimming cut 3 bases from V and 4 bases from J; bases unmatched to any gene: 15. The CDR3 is CASSLVPSAGAGYNEQFF. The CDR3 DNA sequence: TGTGCCAGCAGCTTGGTTCCGTCGGCGGGAGCGGGGTACAATGAGCAGTTCTTC.

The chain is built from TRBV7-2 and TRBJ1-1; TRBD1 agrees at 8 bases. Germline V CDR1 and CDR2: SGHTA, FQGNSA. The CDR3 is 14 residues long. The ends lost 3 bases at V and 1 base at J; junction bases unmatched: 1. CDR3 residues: CASSLDRANTEAFF. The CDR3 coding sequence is TGTGCCAGCAGCTTGGACAGGGCGAACACTGAAGCTTTCTTT.

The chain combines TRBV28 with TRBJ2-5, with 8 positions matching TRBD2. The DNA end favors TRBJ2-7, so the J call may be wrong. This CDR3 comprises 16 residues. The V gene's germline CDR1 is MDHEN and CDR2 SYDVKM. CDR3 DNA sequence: TGTGCCAGCAGTTTCGCCCCCGCGGGGGGCGGGTACGAGCAGTACTTC. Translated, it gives CASSFAPAGGGYEQYF.

The CDR3 loop reads CATSADRDRVIRGYTF. In nucleotides, the CDR3 is TGTGCCACCAGCGCAGACCGGGACAGGGTTATCCGTGGCTACACCTTC. The gene calls are TRBV15 and TRBJ1-2; 9 bases fit TRBD1. Germline lookup yields CDR1 LNHNV and CDR2 YYDKDF (reference sequence). This CDR3 has 16 residues. V shed 5 bases and J 7 bases; nucleotides not matched to a gene: 14.

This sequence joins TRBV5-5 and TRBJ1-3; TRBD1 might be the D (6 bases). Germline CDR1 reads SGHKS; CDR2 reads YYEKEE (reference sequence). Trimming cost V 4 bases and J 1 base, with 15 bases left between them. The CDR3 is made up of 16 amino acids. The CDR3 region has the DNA TGTGCCAGCAGCGATTACAGGGTTCGTTCTGGAAACACCATATATTTT. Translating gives CASSDYRVRSGNTIYF.

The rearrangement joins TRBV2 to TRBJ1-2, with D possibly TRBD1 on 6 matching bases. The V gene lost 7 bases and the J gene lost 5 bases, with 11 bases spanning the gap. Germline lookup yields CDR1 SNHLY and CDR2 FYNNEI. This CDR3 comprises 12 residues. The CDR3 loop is CASNPQGYGYTF. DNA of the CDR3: TGTGCCAGCAACCCCCAGGGGTATGGCTACACCTTC.

The CDR3 DNA sequence: TGTGCCAGCAGTCGGGACACGTTCGCGAACACCGGGGAGCTGTTTTTT. Its translation: CASSRDTFANTGELFF. This chain connects TRBV28 to TRBJ2-2, with a possible D match to TRBD1 (6 bases). Germline assignment: CDR1 MDHEN and CDR2 SYDVKM. Between the trimmed V and J ends, which lost 5 bases and 0 bases, there was a span of 13 bases. There are 16 residues in the CDR3.

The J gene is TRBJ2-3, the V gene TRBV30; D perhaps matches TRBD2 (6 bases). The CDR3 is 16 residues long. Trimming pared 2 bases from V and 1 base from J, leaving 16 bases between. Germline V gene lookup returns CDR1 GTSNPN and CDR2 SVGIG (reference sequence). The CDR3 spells CAWSPRRGLRTDTQYF. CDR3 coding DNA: TGTGCCTGGAGTCCCAGACGGGGACTCCGCACAGATACGCAGTATTTT.

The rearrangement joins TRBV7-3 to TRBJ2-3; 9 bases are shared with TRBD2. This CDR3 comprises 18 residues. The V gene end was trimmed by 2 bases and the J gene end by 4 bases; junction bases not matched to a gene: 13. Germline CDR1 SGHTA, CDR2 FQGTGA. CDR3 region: CASSLWVGGSGSSDTQYF. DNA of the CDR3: TGTGCCAGCAGCTTATGGGTCGGGGGTAGCGGGAGTTCAGATACGCAGTATTTT.

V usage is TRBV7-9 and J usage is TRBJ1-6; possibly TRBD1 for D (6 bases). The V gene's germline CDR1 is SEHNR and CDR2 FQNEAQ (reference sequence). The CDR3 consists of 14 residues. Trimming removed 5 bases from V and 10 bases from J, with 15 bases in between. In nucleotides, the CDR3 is TGTGCCAGCAGCCATAGGGGGGTTGGATCACCCCTCCACTTT. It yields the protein CASSHRGVGSPLHF.

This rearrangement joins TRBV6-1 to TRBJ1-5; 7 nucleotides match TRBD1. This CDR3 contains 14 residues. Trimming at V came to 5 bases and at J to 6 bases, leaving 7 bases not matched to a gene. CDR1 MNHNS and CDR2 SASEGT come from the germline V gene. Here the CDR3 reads CASSPEGAGQPQHF. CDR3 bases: TGTGCCAGCAGTCCAGAGGGGGCAGGTCAGCCCCAGCATTTT.

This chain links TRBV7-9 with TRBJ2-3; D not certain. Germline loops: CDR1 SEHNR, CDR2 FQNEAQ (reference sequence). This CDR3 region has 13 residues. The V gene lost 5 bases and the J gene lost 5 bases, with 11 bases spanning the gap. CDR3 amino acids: CASSVNGLDTQYF. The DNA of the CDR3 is TGTGCCAGCAGCGTAAACGGATTAGATACGCAGTATTTT.

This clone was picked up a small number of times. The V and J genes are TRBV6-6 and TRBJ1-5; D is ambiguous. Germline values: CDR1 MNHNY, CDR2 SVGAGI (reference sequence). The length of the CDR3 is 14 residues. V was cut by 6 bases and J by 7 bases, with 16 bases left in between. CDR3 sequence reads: CASSLLTSGQPQHF. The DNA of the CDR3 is TGTGCCAGCAGCCTCCTGACATCGGGGCAGCCCCAGCATTTT.

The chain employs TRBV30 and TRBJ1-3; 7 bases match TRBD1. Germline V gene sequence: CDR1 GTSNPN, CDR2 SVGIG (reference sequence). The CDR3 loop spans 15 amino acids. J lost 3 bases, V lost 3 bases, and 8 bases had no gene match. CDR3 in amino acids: CAWSDTGVFGNTIYF. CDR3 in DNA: TGTGCCTGGAGCGATACAGGGGTATTTGGAAACACCATATATTTT.

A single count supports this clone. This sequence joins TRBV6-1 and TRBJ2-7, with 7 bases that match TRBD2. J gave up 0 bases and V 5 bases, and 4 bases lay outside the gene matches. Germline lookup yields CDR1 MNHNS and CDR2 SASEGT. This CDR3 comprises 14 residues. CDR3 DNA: TGTGCCAGCAGTTTCACTAGCGACTCCTACGAGCAGTACTTC. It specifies CASSFTSDSYEQYF.

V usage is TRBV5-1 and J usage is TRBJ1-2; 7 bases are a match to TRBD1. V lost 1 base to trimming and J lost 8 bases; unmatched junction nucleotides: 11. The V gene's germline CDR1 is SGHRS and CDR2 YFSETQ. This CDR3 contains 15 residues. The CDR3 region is CASSLRGQGGYGYTF. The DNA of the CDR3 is TGCGCCAGCAGCTTGAGGGGCCAGGGGGGCTACGGCTACACCTTC. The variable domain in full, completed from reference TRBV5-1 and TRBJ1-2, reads KAGVTQTPRYLIKTRGQQVTLSCSPISGHRSVSWYQQTPGQGLQFLFEYFSETQRNKGNFPGRFSGRQFSNSRSEMNVSTLELGDSALYLCASSLRGQGGYGYTFGSGTRLTVV.

The CDR3 DNA is TGTGCCAGCAGTAGAGAGGGGGGGGCCTTTATGTGGACTTTCTTT. It is translated as CASSREGGAFMWTFF. The chain recombines TRBV27 with TRBJ1-1, with a tentative D call TRBD1 (6 bases). V dropped 5 bases and J dropped 12 bases, with 25 bases sitting between them. This CDR3 is built from 15 residues. The germline CDR1 and CDR2 sequences are MNHEY and SMNVEV (reference sequence).

As DNA, the CDR3 is TGCGCCAGCAATTTGGACAGCCTTCTAGCCAAAAACATTCAGTACTTC. Amino acid sequence: CASNLDSLLAKNIQYF. This rearrangement joins TRBV10-1 to TRBJ2-4; D might be TRBD1 (6 bases). The CDR3 totals 16 residues. V lost 7 bases, J lost 0 bases, and 16 bases lay in between. Germline loops: CDR1 WNHNN, CDR2 SYGVQD (reference sequence).

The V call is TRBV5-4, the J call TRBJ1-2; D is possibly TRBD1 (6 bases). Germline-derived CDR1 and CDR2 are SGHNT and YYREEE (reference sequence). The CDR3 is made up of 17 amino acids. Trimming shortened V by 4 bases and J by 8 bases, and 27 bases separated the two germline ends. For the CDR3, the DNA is TGTGCCAGCAGCACATTTTTCAGGGGTTGGGGTTTTGGGGGCTACACCTTC. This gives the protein CASSTFFRGWGFGGYTF.

The DNA for the CDR3 is TGCGCCAGCAGCCTGGAGGCGCGGGGCTACAATGAGCAGTTCTTC. Protein sequence: CASSLEARGYNEQFF. The chain joins TRBV5-1 to TRBJ2-1; D might be TRBD2 (6 bases). CDR3 size: 15 residues. With 4 bases removed from V and 3 bases from J, the gap between germline ends came to 14 bases. Germline CDR1 and CDR2: SGHRS and YFSETQ.

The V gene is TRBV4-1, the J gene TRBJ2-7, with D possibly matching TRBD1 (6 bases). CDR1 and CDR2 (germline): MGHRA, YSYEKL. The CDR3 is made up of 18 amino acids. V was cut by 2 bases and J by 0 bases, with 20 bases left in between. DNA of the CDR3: TGCGCCAGCAGCCAAATATCCCTCCGGACAGATAGCTCCTACGAGCAGTACTTC. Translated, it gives CASSQISLRTDSSYEQYF.

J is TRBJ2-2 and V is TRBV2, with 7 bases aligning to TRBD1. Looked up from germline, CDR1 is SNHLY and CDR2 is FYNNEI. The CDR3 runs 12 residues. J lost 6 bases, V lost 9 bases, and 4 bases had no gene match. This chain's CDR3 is CASHRGSGELFF. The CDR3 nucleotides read TGTGCCAGTCACAGGGGTTCCGGGGAGCTGTTTTTT.

The CDR3 loop is CASSQDLRASGRDEQYF. In nucleotides, the CDR3 is TGTGCCAGCAGCCAAGATCTGAGGGCTAGCGGGAGGGACGAGCAGTACTTC. The chain combines TRBV4-2 with TRBJ2-7, with 12 nucleotides matching TRBD2. V trimming: 0 bases; J trimming: 5 bases; junction bases outside the gene matches: 8. Germline CDR1 is LGHNA and CDR2 is YNFKEQ. There are 17 residues in the CDR3.

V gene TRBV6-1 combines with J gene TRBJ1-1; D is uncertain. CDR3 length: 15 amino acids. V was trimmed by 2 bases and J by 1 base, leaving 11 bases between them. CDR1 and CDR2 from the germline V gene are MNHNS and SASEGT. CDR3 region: CASSELRVRNTEAFF. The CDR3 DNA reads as TGTGCCAGCAGTGAATTGAGGGTTAGGAACACTGAAGCTTTCTTT.

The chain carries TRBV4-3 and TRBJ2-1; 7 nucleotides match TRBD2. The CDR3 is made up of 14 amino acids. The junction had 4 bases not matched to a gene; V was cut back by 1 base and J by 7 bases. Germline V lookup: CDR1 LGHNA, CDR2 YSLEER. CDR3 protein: CASSQVAGGNEQFF. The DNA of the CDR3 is TGCGCCAGCAGCCAAGTAGCCGGGGGGAATGAGCAGTTCTTC.